These T cell receptor beta chains were read from a single sample in a study of PD-L1 blockade in urothelial cancer. Some clones are missing from TCRdb's copy, which holds only in-frame ones; the method was immunoSEQ multiplex PCR. In the table there are about 52,000 clones, roughly 80% of which are singletons. The sequencing here drew on PBMCs, taken around atezolizumab (anti-PD-L1) treatment. Every receptor here comes from a man between 65 and 85 years old with urothelial cancer. CDR3s include the opening cysteine and the closing phenylalanine or tryptophan. Each record gives: CDR3 protein, CDR3 DNA, D gene, V gene, clone size, J gene. The D gene is left open where the match is weak. Rows give clone size only sometimes, using once, few, many, or a class for an expanded clone.

cdr3_aa: CASSRSTGNYGYTF
cdr3_nt: TGTGCCAGCAGTCGATCGACAGGAAACTATGGCTACACCTTC
d_call: .
v_call: TRBV7-8
clone_size: .
j_call: TRBJ1-2

cdr3_aa: CASSPLEGANYGYTF
cdr3_nt: TGTGCCAGCTCACCCTTAGAGGGAGCTAACTATGGCTACACCTTC
d_call: .
v_call: TRBV18
clone_size: few
j_call: TRBJ1-2

cdr3_aa: CASSPRGGDTDTQYF
cdr3_nt: TGTGCCAGCAGCCCGCGGGGGGGCGACACAGATACGCAGTATTTT
d_call: TRBD2
v_call: TRBV7-3
clone_size: .
j_call: TRBJ2-3

cdr3_aa: CASSLIAGGYNEQFF
cdr3_nt: TGTGCCAGCAGCCTCATAGCGGGGGGATACAATGAGCAGTTCTTC
d_call: TRBD2
v_call: TRBV4-2
clone_size: few
j_call: TRBJ2-1

cdr3_aa: CASSPGLAGVGEQFF
cdr3_nt: TGTGCCAGCAGTCCCGGACTAGCGGGAGTGGGTGAGCAGTTCTTC
d_call: TRBD2
v_call: TRBV2
clone_size: .
j_call: TRBJ2-1

cdr3_aa: CASSPSGITDTQYF
cdr3_nt: TGTGCCAGCAGCCCGAGCGGGATCACAGATACGCAGTATTTT
d_call: TRBD2
v_call: TRBV6-5
clone_size: .
j_call: TRBJ2-3

cdr3_aa: CASSLTGVNTEAFF
cdr3_nt: TGCGCCAGCAGCCTGACAGGCGTGAACACTGAAGCTTTCTTT
d_call: .
v_call: TRBV5-1
clone_size: .
j_call: TRBJ1-1

cdr3_aa: CASSFRGWTNEKLFF
cdr3_nt: TGTGCCAGCAGCTTCCGAGGGTGGACTAATGAAAAACTGTTTTTT
d_call: .
v_call: TRBV11-3
clone_size: .
j_call: TRBJ1-4

cdr3_aa: CASSLASTGLGETQYF
cdr3_nt: TGTGCCAGCAGCTTGGCTTCGACAGGGTTAGGGGAGACCCAGTACTTC
d_call: TRBD1
v_call: TRBV5-4
clone_size: few
j_call: TRBJ2-5

cdr3_aa: CASSWTSGANTGELFF
cdr3_nt: TGCGCCAGCAGCTGGACTAGCGGGGCGAACACCGGGGAGCTGTTTTTT
d_call: TRBD2
v_call: TRBV5-1
clone_size: .
j_call: TRBJ2-2

cdr3_aa: CASRLQRASGSTEAFF
cdr3_nt: TGTGCCAGCAGGTTACAGAGGGCGAGCGGTAGCACTGAAGCTTTCTTT
d_call: .
v_call: TRBV7-2
clone_size: .
j_call: TRBJ1-1

cdr3_aa: CASGTGQGASEQYF
cdr3_nt: TGTGCTAGTGGGACAGGACAGGGAGCGTCCGAGCAGTACTTC
d_call: TRBD1
v_call: TRBV12-5
clone_size: few
j_call: TRBJ2-7

cdr3_aa: CASSLYGHNEQFF
cdr3_nt: TGTGCCAGCAGCTTATATGGCCACAATGAGCAGTTCTTC
d_call: .
v_call: TRBV11-3
clone_size: .
j_call: TRBJ2-1

cdr3_aa: CASSLSGRVLFF
cdr3_nt: TGTGCCAGCAGCCTCAGCGGGAGGGTTCTGTTCTTC
d_call: TRBD2
v_call: TRBV11-3
clone_size: few
j_call: TRBJ2-1

cdr3_aa: CASSLVRERTPGLAARSSYEQYF
cdr3_nt: TGCGCCAGCAGCTTGGTACGGGAACGGACTCCAGGACTAGCGGCCAGGAGCTCCTACGAGCAGTACTTC
d_call: TRBD2
v_call: TRBV5-1
clone_size: once
j_call: TRBJ2-7

cdr3_aa: CASSLGLLADTDTQYF
cdr3_nt: TGTGCCAGCAGCTTAGGGCTACTAGCGGACACAGATACGCAGTATTTT
d_call: TRBD2
v_call: TRBV7-9
clone_size: .
j_call: TRBJ2-3

cdr3_aa: CASGLGLGEAQETQYF
cdr3_nt: TGTGCCAGCGGATTGGGGCTCGGGGAGGCCCAAGAGACCCAGTACTTC
d_call: .
v_call: TRBV27
clone_size: few
j_call: TRBJ2-5